The text below deals with one TCR beta chain. No antigen is known for it. The assay was immunoSEQ multiplex PCR, and TCRdb's table has in-frame clones only and misses some. The sample consists of hundreds of thousands of clones, nearly 90% of them appearing once. The treatment denotes: some 20 received Ad26.COV2.S at low or high dose, single or two shots; 5 received placebo; per-sample allocation not given. Specimen acquisition occurred on day 63 following the initial vaccine or placebo injection. The record originates from a study of Ad26.COV2.S vaccination and SARS-CoV-2 variants. In the study overall: Within the COV1001 Ad26.COV2.S trial arm, the donor was enrolled. Participants got Ad26.COV2.S intramuscularly, once or twice 56 days apart.

Study findings and constraints: Vaccinated individuals (as opposed to placebo recipients) had higher spike-specific TCR breadth. Substantial post-vaccination breadth of spike-specific CD8+ and CD4+ T cell responses was reported.

The germline V and J ends were trimmed by 8 bases and 2 bases, with 16 bases remaining between them. The CDR3 loop spans 15 amino acids. CDR1 and CDR2 from the germline V gene are KGHSH and LQKENI. This rearrangement joins TRBV18 to TRBJ2-1; a weak D match, TRBD2 (5 bases). Material: peripheral blood, obtained in a trial of Ad26.COV2.S vaccine versus placebo. This sequence was found in a person between 18 and 65 years old who received the Ad26.COV2.S COVID-19 vaccine or a placebo. The CDR3 protein is CASAQAGATYNEQFF. In nucleotides, the CDR3 is TGTGCCAGCGCCCAGGCGGGTGCCACCTACAATGAGCAGTTCTTC.